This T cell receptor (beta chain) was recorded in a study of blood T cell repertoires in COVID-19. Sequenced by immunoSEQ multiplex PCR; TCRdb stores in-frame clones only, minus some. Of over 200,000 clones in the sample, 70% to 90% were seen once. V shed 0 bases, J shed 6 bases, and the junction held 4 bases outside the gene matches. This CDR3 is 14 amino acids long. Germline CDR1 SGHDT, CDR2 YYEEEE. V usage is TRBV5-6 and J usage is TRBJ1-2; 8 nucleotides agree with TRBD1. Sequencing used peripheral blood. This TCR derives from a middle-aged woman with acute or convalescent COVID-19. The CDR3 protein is CASSLDWTGNGYTF. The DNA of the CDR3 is TGTGCCAGCAGCTTGGATTGGACAGGGAATGGCTACACCTTC.